This T cell receptor beta chain was identified in a study of CD8 T cells in Susac syndrome. Roughly 0.45 to 1 ug RNA was reverse transcribed with random hexamers. A multiplex approach, immunoSEQ multiplex PCR, amplified TCR beta CDR3 across 54 Vbeta and 13 Jbeta. TCRdb re-called the immunoSEQ multiplex PCR reads with MiXCR, one entry per CDR3 protein. The data hold 250,000 to 350,000 distinct CDR3 sequences, with around 90% observed a single time. Study results and caveats: The study acknowledged a relatively small number of individuals in its TCR sequencing and HLA analysis.

In this sample, this clonotype turned up once. Its antigen is not known. Sequencing of TCR beta was undertaken in CD8+ and CD4+ T cells derived from blood. The sequence came from a human donor with multiple sclerosis. Sequences were obtained from CD4+ T cells from PBMCs.

This CDR3 is CASSLRGRGEKLFF. The CDR3 region has the DNA TGTGCCAGCAGTTTAAGGGGGCGTGGAGAAAAACTGTTTTTT. This sequence joins TRBV12-3 or TRBV12-4 and TRBJ1-4; the match to TRBD1 covers 7 bases. The CDR3 covers 14 residues. The junction had 5 bases not matched to a gene; V was cut back by 2 bases and J by 8 bases.